The rows below give T cell receptor beta chains drawn from one sample of a study of blood T cell repertoires in COVID-19. The assay was immunoSEQ multiplex PCR, and TCRdb's table has in-frame clones only and misses some. The sample consists of 250,000 to 300,000 clones, just over 90% of them appearing once. Material: peripheral blood. These TCRs come from a woman aged 30 to 39 with COVID-19, enrolled during active disease. Both conserved end residues are part of each CDR3. Fields, in order: V gene, J gene, D gene, clone size, CDR3 protein, CDR3 DNA. D genes are given only for firm matches. Clone size is given for some rows only: seen once, a few or many times, or a class if the clone is expanded.

v_call: TRBV7-8; j_call: TRBJ1-2; d_call: TRBD1; clone_size: -; cdr3_aa: CASSIDRGRGYTF; cdr3_nt: TGTGCCAGCAGCATCGACAGGGGGCGAGGCTACACCTTC
v_call: TRBV5-1; j_call: TRBJ1-4; d_call: -; clone_size: -; cdr3_aa: CASSLDSATNEKLFF; cdr3_nt: TGCGCCAGCAGCTTGGATAGTGCAACTAATGAAAAACTGTTTTTT
v_call: TRBV12-3/TRBV12-4; j_call: TRBJ2-5; d_call: TRBD2; clone_size: -; cdr3_aa: CASSPRGGPQYF; cdr3_nt: TGTGCCAGCAGTCCCCGGGGGGGCCCCCAGTACTTC
v_call: TRBV30; j_call: TRBJ1-1; d_call: -; clone_size: -; cdr3_aa: CAWSVYRGELIVAHDTEAFF; cdr3_nt: TGTGCCTGGAGTGTTTACCGGGGGGAGCTGATTGTCGCCCACGACACTGAAGCTTTCTTT
v_call: TRBV11-3; j_call: TRBJ2-1; d_call: TRBD2; clone_size: -; cdr3_aa: CASSLDQAGGAEQFF; cdr3_nt: TGTGCCAGCAGCTTAGATCAAGCGGGAGGGGCTGAGCAGTTCTTC
v_call: TRBV11-2; j_call: TRBJ1-2; d_call: -; clone_size: -; cdr3_aa: CASSLAGSNYGYTF; cdr3_nt: TGTGCCAGCAGCTTAGCGGGAAGTAACTATGGCTACACCTTC
v_call: TRBV27; j_call: TRBJ2-2; d_call: TRBD1; clone_size: -; cdr3_aa: CASSPRAPTGGRNTGELFF; cdr3_nt: TGTGCCAGCAGTCCAAGGGCCCCAACAGGGGGAAGAAACACCGGGGAGCTGTTTTTT
v_call: TRBV30; j_call: TRBJ1-2; d_call: -; clone_size: -; cdr3_aa: CAWSVAQRNYGYTF; cdr3_nt: TGTGCCTGGAGTGTAGCCCAGCGTAACTATGGCTACACCTTC
v_call: TRBV5-1; j_call: TRBJ2-1; d_call: TRBD1; clone_size: -; cdr3_aa: CASSLPGQGHEQFF; cdr3_nt: TGCGCCAGCAGCTTACCGGGACAGGGTCATGAGCAGTTCTTC
v_call: TRBV12-2; j_call: TRBJ1-1; d_call: -; clone_size: few; cdr3_aa: CASPQGTGAEAFF; cdr3_nt: TGTGCAAGTCCCCAGGGTACCGGCGCTGAAGCTTTCTTT
v_call: TRBV4-2; j_call: TRBJ2-1; d_call: -; clone_size: few; cdr3_aa: CASSQTRFYNEQFF; cdr3_nt: TGTGCCAGCAGCCAGACTAGATTCTACAATGAGCAGTTCTTC
v_call: TRBV27; j_call: TRBJ2-7; d_call: TRBD2; clone_size: few; cdr3_aa: CASSPRPTSGSRYEQYF; cdr3_nt: TGTGCCAGCAGTCCCCGCCCCACTAGCGGGAGTAGGTACGAGCAGTACTTC
v_call: TRBV10-1; j_call: TRBJ1-2; d_call: -; clone_size: -; cdr3_aa: CASSESGLAGYTF; cdr3_nt: TGCGCCAGCAGTGAGTCCGGGTTGGCAGGCTACACCTTC